This is a list of T cell receptor beta chains from one sample in a study of identical twins. Using its own MiXCR run on the 5' RACE reads, TCRdb lists one record per CDR3 protein. The table has 650,000 to 800,000 distinct CDR3 sequences, less than 10% seen once; the top ten hold around 0.98%. These records were also assigned to another study, of yellow fever vaccine responses in identical twins.

The source material was PBMCs. All receptors come from a woman in her late teens or twenties in good health. The CDR3 runs from the conserved cysteine through the conserved F or W. A D gene is named only where the DNA matches it firmly. Expanded clones get a size class; other rows say once, few or many, or leave the size out.

>TRBJ2-7|-|-|TRBV27|15
CASSLKAARNYEQYF
TGTGCCAGCAGTTTAAAGGCAGCAAGGAACTACGAGCAGTACTTC
>TRBJ2-7|few|-|TRBV7-6|15
CASSLERDALYEQYF
TGTGCCAGCAGCTTAGAACGGGACGCCCTCTACGAGCAGTACTTC
>TRBJ1-1|once|-|TRBV3-1|18
CASSKERAGDGCITEAFF
TGTGCCAGCAGCAAGGAGAGGGCAGGGGACGGGTGCATCACTGAAGCTTTCTTT
>TRBJ2-1|-|-|TRBV5-6|14
CASSLDRLYNEQFF
TGTGCCAGCAGCTTGGACAGGCTCTACAATGAGCAGTTCTTC
>TRBJ2-7|few|-|TRBV11-2|15
CASSLRIREDYEQYF
TGTGCCAGCAGCTTACGAATCAGAGAAGATTACGAGCAGTACTTC
>TRBJ1-1|many|-|TRBV29-1|13
CSAELSWNTEAFF
TGCAGCGCTGAACTCAGTTGGAACACTGAAGCTTTCTTT
>TRBJ2-5|-|TRBD2|TRBV6-5|19
CASSYRGGGLAVSQKTQYF
TGTGCCAGCAGTTATAGGGGGGGCGGACTAGCGGTATCGCAAAAGACCCAGTACTTC
>TRBJ1-4|many|-|TRBV5-1|13
CASSYGTNEKLFF
TGCGCCAGCAGCTACGGGACAAATGAAAAACTGTTTTTT
>TRBJ2-1|-|-|TRBV14|13
CASSQGDPGWQFF
TGTGCCAGCAGCCAAGGCGACCCAGGCTGGCAGTTCTTC
>TRBJ2-7|few|-|TRBV7-2|16
CASSFRDSPRTYEQYF
TGTGCCAGCAGCTTTCGGGACTCTCCACGGACCTACGAGCAGTACTTC
>TRBJ1-2|many|-|TRBV5-1|12
CASSLESYGYTF
TGCGCCAGCAGCTTGGAGAGCTATGGCTACACCTTC
>TRBJ2-5|many|-|TRBV15|16
CATSRGELAPGETQYF
TGTGCCACCAGCAGAGGCGAACTAGCACCTGGGGAGACCCAGTACTTC
>TRBJ2-7|-|-|TRBV5-1|15
CASSYGTQRSHEQYF
TGCGCCAGCAGCTACGGGACACAACGCTCCCACGAGCAGTACTTC
>TRBJ2-2|few|-|TRBV28|13
CATKIEGAGELFF
TGTGCCACTAAGATAGAGGGAGCCGGGGAGCTGTTTTTT
>TRBJ2-7|few|TRBD2|TRBV11-2|18
CASSLEVGVGLAGDEQYF
TGTGCCAGCAGCTTAGAAGTGGGTGTAGGACTAGCGGGGGACGAGCAGTACTTC
>TRBJ2-1|-|TRBD2|TRBV7-2|16
CASSQERSGGAKEQFF
TGTGCCAGCAGTCAAGAACGTAGCGGGGGGGCCAAGGAGCAGTTCTTC
>TRBJ2-1|many|-|TRBV7-2|14
CASSSNRGGNEQFF
TGTGCCAGCAGCTCGAACAGGGGGGGGAATGAGCAGTTCTTC
>TRBJ2-2|-|TRBD2|TRBV9|17
CASSVGLAGAPTGELFF
TGTGCCAGCAGCGTAGGACTAGCGGGGGCCCCCACCGGGGAGCTGTTTTTT
>TRBJ2-7|-|TRBD2|TRBV20-1|17
CSARGAWGLAGAYEQYF
TGCAGTGCTAGAGGGGCTTGGGGACTAGCGGGAGCCTACGAGCAGTACTTC
>TRBJ2-1|few|TRBD2|TRBV4-1|15
CASSPVAGADNEQFF
TGCGCCAGCAGCCCGGTAGCGGGGGCCGACAATGAGCAGTTCTTC
>TRBJ1-6|few|-|TRBV20-1|14
CSASPGPYNSPLHF
TGCAGTGCTAGTCCGGGACCCTATAATTCACCCCTCCACTTT
>TRBJ2-1|-|TRBD1|TRBV20-1|17
CSARDRSGQGRYNEQFF
TGCAGTGCTAGAGATAGGTCGGGACAGGGGCGGTACAATGAGCAGTTCTTC
>TRBJ2-5|many|TRBD1|TRBV7-9|15
CASSIRDRGLETQYF
TGTGCCAGCAGCATCCGGGACAGGGGGCTTGAGACCCAGTACTTC
>TRBJ2-5|few|TRBD1|TRBV10-3|14
CAISGNRGQETQYF
TGTGCCATCAGTGGAAACAGGGGACAAGAGACCCAGTACTTC
>TRBJ2-5|many|-|TRBV5-1|15
CASSLAGTDKETQYF
TGCGCCAGCAGCTTGGCTGGGACGGACAAAGAGACCCAGTACTTC
>TRBJ2-7|-|TRBD1|TRBV12-3/TRBV12-4|15
CASSLYRDRTYEQYF
TGTGCCAGCAGTCTCTACCGGGACAGAACCTACGAGCAGTACTTC
>TRBJ2-5|few|-|TRBV2|14
CASSDGASRRTQYF
TGTGCCAGCAGTGACGGGGCCTCGCGTCGGACCCAGTACTTC
>TRBJ2-7|few|TRBD2|TRBV11-3|13
CASSSLAGTEQYF
TGTGCCAGCAGCTCACTAGCGGGTACGGAGCAGTACTTC
>TRBJ1-1|few|TRBD1|TRBV27|16
CASSRKGAVVDTEAFF
TGTGCCAGCAGTAGAAAGGGGGCGGTCGTGGACACTGAAGCTTTCTTT
>TRBJ1-2|-|TRBD1|TRBV5-1|18
CASSPARGTGLGYYGYTF
TGCGCCAGCAGCCCGGCCCGGGGGACAGGGCTCGGATACTATGGCTACACCTTC
>TRBJ2-7|-|TRBD2|TRBV9|15
CASSVHSGIAYEQYF
TGTGCCAGCAGCGTTCATAGCGGGATAGCCTACGAGCAGTACTTC
>TRBJ2-5|few|TRBD1|TRBV28|15
CASRNRQGARETQYF
TGTGCCAGCAGAAACCGACAGGGGGCCAGGGAGACCCAGTACTTC
>TRBJ2-7|few|TRBD1|TRBV5-1|16
CASRVSDRGRAYEQYF
TGCGCCAGCAGGGTATCCGACAGGGGGCGAGCCTACGAGCAGTACTTC
>TRBJ2-7|-|TRBD1|TRBV7-2|13
CASSLSTGIEQYF
TGTGCCAGCAGCTTATCGACAGGGATTGAGCAGTACTTC
>TRBJ2-3|few|-|TRBV7-3|13
CASSTQTGDRQYF
TGTGCCAGCAGCACCCAGACAGGAGATAGGCAGTATTTT
>TRBJ2-1|-|-|TRBV29-1|15
CSVEGPLGLYNEQFF
TGCAGCGTTGAAGGTCCCCTGGGGCTCTACAATGAGCAGTTCTTC
>TRBJ2-1|-|TRBD2|TRBV5-5|16
CASSIDRGGTYNEQFF
TGTGCCAGCAGCATAGATCGGGGGGGTACCTACAATGAGCAGTTCTTC